This TCR beta chain was sequenced in a study of cytomegalovirus exposure and HLA in healthy donors. General observations from the study: Sequencing likely produced, as an artifact, a cluster of highly shared sequence variants. Researchers reported in a later analysis that a missense DCLRE1C variant was tied to TCR beta V- and J-gene trimming. In an earlier analysis, productive rearrangement rates for most beta V segments clustered near 87% or 30%. The study put some 150 TCR beta chains on its list as cytomegalovirus-associated.

The CDR3 length is 16 residues. The V end lost 5 bases, the J end lost 3 bases, and 16 bases lay between the germline ends. CDR1 SGHAT and CDR2 FQNNGV come from the germline V gene. Use of 60 Vbeta and 13 Jbeta primers characterized the PCR. TCRdb keeps only in-frame clones here, not all; method: immunoSEQ multiplex PCR. Counted here are about 82,000 clones, approximately 74% occurring once; the ten biggest clones make up about 20%. On this clone: Its matching antigen is unknown.

The source of this sequence is a man younger than 45 in good health and CMV-seropositive. The sequencing sample was made of PBMCs. This sequence joins TRBV11-2 and TRBJ1-4; tentatively, D is TRBD1 (5 bases). In DNA form, the CDR3 reads TGTGCCAGCAGCCCCAGAGGTGCGGGACCTAATGAAAAACTGTTTTTT. Protein sequence: CASSPRGAGPNEKLFF.